These 30 T cell receptor beta chains were sequenced from one sample in a study of blood T cell repertoires in COVID-19. Generated by immunoSEQ multiplex PCR, the TCRdb table keeps only in-frame clones and is missing some. The table shows around 250,000 clones, with about 83% occurring only once. Source material: peripheral blood. The source of these receptors is a man aged 30-40 years who had recovered from COVID-19.

This chain's CDR3 is CASSRDRVGNEQFF. The CDR3 nucleotides are TGTGCCAGCAGCCGGGACAGGGTAGGCAATGAGCAGTTCTTC. V gene TRBV14 combines with J gene TRBJ2-1; 9 positions match TRBD1. From germline, CDR1 is SGHDN and CDR2 FVKESK. This CDR3 is built from 14 residues. V trimming: 4 bases; J trimming: 6 bases; junction bases outside the gene matches: 4.

This rearrangement joins TRBV7-3 to TRBJ2-3; no firm D call. V lost 5 bases and J 1 base, leaving 13 bases between the germline ends. The V gene's germline CDR1 is SGHTA and CDR2 FQGTGA. This CDR3 has 15 amino acids. The CDR3 protein is CASSPTSPGTDTQYF. Written as DNA, the CDR3 is TGTGCCAGCAGCCCCACATCCCCCGGCACAGATACGCAGTATTTT.

The J gene is TRBJ1-1, the V gene TRBV5-1; 7 bases map to TRBD1. With 0 bases clipped from V and 0 bases from J, the junction kept 5 bases outside the gene matches. Germline V gene data show CDR1 as SGHRS and CDR2 as YFSETQ. The CDR3 totals 16 residues. In DNA form, the CDR3 reads TGCGCCAGCAGCTTGGCCCCGACAGGGATGAACACTGAAGCTTTCTTT. Its protein product is CASSLAPTGMNTEAFF.

Only a few counts were recorded for this clone. The chain carries TRBV6-6 and TRBJ1-2; TRBD1 aligns across 8 bases. This CDR3 has 16 residues. V trimming: 4 bases; J trimming: 3 bases; junction bases outside the gene matches: 10. CDR1 and CDR2 (germline): MNHNY, SVGAGI (reference sequence). The CDR3 protein is CASSSIEADRDYGYTF. For the CDR3, the DNA is TGTGCCAGCAGTTCCATAGAGGCGGACAGGGACTATGGCTACACCTTC.

The rearrangement links TRBV4-2 to TRBJ2-7; 13 bases fit TRBD2. The V gene's germline CDR1 is LGHNA and CDR2 YNFKEQ. Germline trimming cut 3 bases from V and 4 bases from J; bases unmatched to any gene: 6. CDR3 length: 16 amino acids. CDR3 region: CASSHRTSGGSYEQYF. CDR3 bases: TGTGCCAGCAGCCATCGGACTAGCGGGGGTAGTTACGAGCAGTACTTC.

This clone appeared a single time. The genes are TRBV4-2 and TRBJ2-4; 8 nucleotides align to TRBD1. Germline V CDR1 and CDR2: LGHNA, YNFKEQ. V gave up 6 bases and J gave up 6 bases; unmatched junction bases: 10. The CDR3 contains 15 residues. CDR3: CASRPGGEDGNIQYF. The CDR3 region has the DNA TGTGCCAGCAGACCAGGGGGCGAGGATGGAAACATTCAGTACTTC.

This rearrangement joins TRBV2 to TRBJ2-2, with TRBD2 matching 7 bases. The CDR3 consists of 14 residues. The V segment lost 6 bases and the J segment 6 bases; nucleotides outside the gene matches: 7. Germline V gives CDR1 SNHLY, CDR2 FYNNEI. The CDR3 coding sequence is TGTGCCAGCAGGGAGACTAGCACGGCCGGGGAGCTGTTTTTT. Amino acids: CASRETSTAGELFF.

The genes are TRBV2 and TRBJ1-6, with a possible D match to TRBD1 (5 bases). V lost 6 bases to trimming and J lost 10 bases, with 16 bases between them. This CDR3 has 14 residues. Germline V lookup: CDR1 SNHLY, CDR2 FYNNEI. Here the CDR3 DNA reads TGTGCCAGCAGGGGACCCCTGGGGGGATCACCCCTCCACTTT. Amino acids: CASRGPLGGSPLHF.

The V call is TRBV6-6, the J call TRBJ1-2; TRBD1 agrees at 9 bases. Germline CDR1 MNHNY, CDR2 SVGAGI (reference sequence). J gave up 1 base and V 5 bases, and 11 bases lay outside the gene matches. This CDR3 has 17 residues. CDR3 bases: TGTGCCAGCAGTCGGGATGGGACAGGGAGAGTTAACTATGGCTACACCTTC. Translation gives CASSRDGTGRVNYGYTF.

The chain has TRBV27 and TRBJ1-6, with D unclear. The CDR3 is 13 residues long. Germline CDR1 reads MNHEY; CDR2 reads SMNVEV (reference sequence). The V gene lost 3 bases and the J gene lost 6 bases, with 6 bases spanning the gap. The chain's CDR3 is CASSFRPNSPLHF. The DNA of the CDR3 is TGTGCCAGCAGTTTCCGTCCTAATTCACCCCTCCACTTT.

This chain links TRBV15 with TRBJ1-2; the D gene is possibly TRBD1 (6 bases). The CDR3 consists of 13 residues. With 0 bases removed from V and 8 bases from J, the gap between germline ends came to 10 bases. Germline CDR1 and CDR2: LNHNV and YYDKDF (reference sequence). CDR3 nucleotides: TGTGCCACCAGCAGAGACATGACAGGAGGCTACACCTTC. This encodes CATSRDMTGGYTF.

The chain links TRBV29-1 to TRBJ2-1; TRBD2 is a possible D gene (5 bases). This CDR3 spans 12 amino acids. Germline V lookup: CDR1 SQVTM, CDR2 ANQGSEA. With 4 bases removed from V and 10 bases from J, the gap between germline ends came to 14 bases. CDR3 sequence: CSVAQLVAEQFF. Written as DNA, the CDR3 is TGCAGCGTTGCCCAACTAGTAGCCGAGCAGTTCTTC.

This clone appeared a few times. The rearrangement links TRBV15 to TRBJ1-4; 11 nucleotides line up with TRBD1. The CDR3 spans 16 residues. Trimming took 0 bases from V and 7 from J; bases not matched to a gene: 4. Germline values: CDR1 LNHNV, CDR2 YYDKDF (reference sequence). As DNA, the CDR3 is TGTGCCACCAGCAGAGATAGCGGGACAGGGGGTGAAAAACTGTTTTTT. Amino acid sequence: CATSRDSGTGGEKLFF.

The gene calls are TRBV5-6 and TRBJ2-7; D possibly corresponds to TRBD1 (6 bases). This CDR3 is built from 14 residues. Between the trimmed V and J ends, which lost 5 bases and 3 bases, there was a span of 15 bases. Germline V gene data show CDR1 as SGHDT and CDR2 as YYEEEE. This CDR3 reads CASRKIGQSYEQYF. Written as DNA, the CDR3 is TGTGCCAGCAGAAAGATAGGACAGAGCTACGAGCAGTACTTC.

This clone was seen a few times. The chain recombines TRBV5-1 with TRBJ2-7; TRBD1 matches 8 bases. The J segment lost 6 bases and the V segment lost 3 bases, leaving 17 bases of the junction unmatched. Germline V gene lookup returns CDR1 SGHRS and CDR2 YFSETQ. There are 17 residues in the CDR3. CDR3 sequence reads: CASSYDRGLKSLFEQYF. The CDR3 nucleotides are TGCGCCAGCAGCTATGACAGGGGCCTCAAGTCCCTCTTCGAGCAGTACTTC.

A single count supports this clone. The CDR3 loop is CASSRQGTGNTGELFF. The CDR3 nucleotides are TGTGCCAGCAGTCGACAAGGGACAGGAAACACCGGGGAGCTGTTTTTT. V gene TRBV6-6 combines with J gene TRBJ2-2; 8 nucleotides align to TRBD1. The CDR3 spans 16 residues. The V gene end was trimmed by 5 bases and the J gene end by 2 bases; junction bases not matched to a gene: 7. CDR1 and CDR2 (germline): MNHNY, SVGAGI (reference sequence).

Only one count was recorded for this clone. The chain joins TRBV4-2 to TRBJ2-5, with 11 nucleotides matching TRBD2. The CDR3 consists of 15 residues. Looked up from germline, CDR1 is LGHNA and CDR2 is YNFKEQ. The J segment lost 5 bases and the V segment lost 4 bases, leaving 6 bases of the junction unmatched. DNA for the CDR3: TGTGCCAGCAGCCTAAGACTAGCGGGGAAGGAGACCCAGTACTTC. It is translated as CASSLRLAGKETQYF.

As DNA, the CDR3 is TGTGCCAGTAGTATTTCTAATCCGGGGGACACTGAAGCTTTCTTT. Its translation is CASSISNPGDTEAFF. The chain carries TRBV19 and TRBJ1-1; a possible D gene is TRBD1 (5 bases). The V end lost 3 bases, the J end lost 3 bases, and 14 bases lay between the germline ends. Germline values: CDR1 LNHDA, CDR2 SQIVND (reference sequence). The CDR3 is 15 residues long.

The gene calls are TRBV28 and TRBJ1-3, with D possibly TRBD1 on 5 matching bases. V gave up 11 bases and J gave up 0 bases, with 11 bases separating them. The length of the CDR3 is 13 residues. CDR1 and CDR2 (germline): MDHEN, SYDVKM. Here the CDR3 DNA reads TGTGCCGGCCGACAGAACTCTGGAAACACCATATATTTT. It specifies CAGRQNSGNTIYF.

V and J are TRBV18 and TRBJ2-7; no reliable D call. Germline lookup yields CDR1 KGHSH and CDR2 LQKENI. The CDR3 has 13 residues. Deletions cut 4 bases from V and 3 bases from J, with 10 bases between. The CDR3 here is CASSLAYNYEQYV. The CDR3 coding sequence is TGTGCCAGCTCACTAGCTTACAACTACGAGCAGTACGTC.

The V and J genes are TRBV12-5 and TRBJ1-2; D ambiguous. Between the trimmed V and J ends, which lost 0 bases and 3 bases, there was a span of 14 bases. The CDR3 is made up of 16 amino acids. CDR1 LGHNT and CDR2 FRNRAP come from the germline V gene. The CDR3 sequence is CASGLVLGGPDYGYTF. DNA of the CDR3: TGTGCTAGTGGTTTGGTACTAGGAGGCCCTGACTATGGCTACACCTTC.

V usage is TRBV7-9 and J usage is TRBJ1-5; D gene unclear. The CDR3 totals 13 residues. Germline V gene data show CDR1 as SEHNR and CDR2 as FQNEAQ (reference sequence). The germline V and J ends were trimmed by 5 bases and 6 bases, with 11 bases remaining between them. In nucleotides, the CDR3 is TGTGCCAGCAGCCCGCTTCCCGGTCAGCCCCAGCATTTT. Amino acids: CASSPLPGQPQHF.

This clone was recorded only once. The J gene is TRBJ1-1, the V gene TRBV5-6, with D unclear. This CDR3 spans 13 amino acids. Germline CDR1 and CDR2: SGHDT and YYEEEE. Trimming removed 0 bases at V and 9 bases at J, with 12 bases between. This CDR3 is CASSLAGVNKAFF. CDR3 nucleotide sequence: TGTGCCAGCAGCTTGGCCGGGGTCAACAAAGCTTTCTTT. Variable domain in full (rest from reference TRBV5-6 and TRBJ1-1): DAGVTQSPTHLIKTRGQQVTLRCSPKSGHDTVSWYQQALGQGPQFIFQYYEEEERQRGNFPDRFSGHQFPNYSSELNVNALLLGDSALYLCASSLAGVNKAFFGQGTRLTVV.

The CDR3 loop is CASSQVGQGDGETQYF. The CDR3 bases are TGTGCCAGCAGCCAAGTCGGACAGGGGGATGGGGAGACCCAGTACTTC. The rearrangement links TRBV3-1 (or the pseudogene TRBV3-2) to TRBJ2-5, with 10 bases aligning to TRBD1. The ends lost 1 base at V and 5 bases at J; junction bases unmatched: 7. Germline CDR1 is LGHDT and CDR2 is YNNKEL (reference sequence). This CDR3 has 16 amino acids.

The chain has TRBV4-1 and TRBJ2-1; the match to TRBD1 covers 7 bases. V was clipped by 4 bases and J by 9 bases; unmatched bases: 6. Per germline, CDR1 MGHRA and CDR2 YSYEKL. This CDR3 is 13 amino acids long. The CDR3 reads CASSPDRAVEQFF. The CDR3 DNA reads TGCGCCAGCAGCCCCGACAGGGCAGTTGAGCAGTTCTTC.

This clone was counted a single time. The chain joins TRBV2 to TRBJ1-1; perhaps TRBD1 as D (5 bases). Trimming shortened V by 4 bases and J by 2 bases, and 11 bases separated the two germline ends. From germline, CDR1 is SNHLY and CDR2 FYNNEI. The CDR3 sequence is 14 residues long. This chain's CDR3 is CASSAKGYNTEAFF. The CDR3 coding sequence is TGTGCCAGCAGTGCAAAGGGGTACAACACTGAAGCTTTCTTT.

This clone was seen more than once but under ten times. This chain connects TRBV15 to TRBJ2-4; TRBD2 is a possible D gene (5 bases). The V and J ends lost 4 bases and 7 bases respectively, with 14 bases between them. CDR3 length: 14 amino acids. The V gene's germline CDR1 is LNHNV and CDR2 YYDKDF (reference sequence). The CDR3 coding sequence is TGTGCCACCAGCACCGGGCAGGAGGCCAACATTCAGTACTTC. The encoded protein is CATSTGQEANIQYF.

The gene calls are TRBV6-5 and TRBJ2-7; 9 positions agree with TRBD1. The CDR3 contains 15 residues. Germline CDR1 reads MNHEY; CDR2 reads SVGAGI. The junction had 7 bases not matched to a gene; V was cut back by 5 bases and J by 2 bases. CDR3 nucleotide sequence: TGTGCCAGCAGTACCGGGACAGGGATTCCCTACGAGCAGTACGTC. This sequence encodes CASSTGTGIPYEQYV.

V is TRBV4-2 and J is TRBJ2-3, with D hard to call. CDR1 is LGHNA and CDR2 is YNFKEQ in the germline V gene. This CDR3 comprises 15 residues. V lost 0 bases, J lost 0 bases, and 7 bases lay in between. In DNA, the CDR3 is TGTGCCAGCAGCCAAGATCGGGTTAGCACAGATACGCAGTATTTT. It encodes CASSQDRVSTDTQYF.

This clone was recorded only once. This chain joins TRBV28 and TRBJ1-3; no reliable D call. The germline V gene encodes CDR1 MDHEN and CDR2 SYDVKM. V was pared by 7 bases and J by 0 bases, with 10 bases between. The CDR3 is 14 residues long. DNA for the CDR3: TGTGCCAGCATTCTAGGGAGCTCTGGAAACACCATATATTTT. It is translated as CASILGSSGNTIYF.